What follows is one T cell receptor (beta chain) and its context. Its target is unknown. The source of the sample is a study of human T cells and chemical hapten exposure. The time point is: pre-sensitization, week 0. Treatment in this sample: therapeutic diphenylcyclopropenone sensitization with weekly scalp DPC. Samples of blood were obtained prior to the application of each patch test. Study observations and caveats: The donors suffered from alopecia, so their immune response may not match that of healthy people. The number of TCRs above 1 in 1000 frequency did not change after DPC sensitization.

This CDR3 has 15 amino acids. Germline trimming cut 3 bases from V and 8 bases from J; bases unmatched to any gene: 8. The study used a library that attached unique molecular identifiers to individual cDNA molecules. TCRdb ran MiXCR on the RACE reads and lists one entry per CDR3 protein. The data show around 100,000 distinct CDR3 sequences, 9.5% to 14% seen once. The material was whole blood, obtained in connection with sensitization to the hapten diphenylcyclopropenone (DPC). The receptor was isolated from a woman aged 60-75 years with alopecia areata. Some clones in this sample may be carry-over from other donors' samples. This chain joins TRBV12-3 or TRBV12-4 and TRBJ2-1; 9 bases fit TRBD2. The CDR3 sequence is CASSLGLAVLDEQFF. The CDR3 DNA reads TGTGCCAGCAGTTTGGGACTAGCCGTTCTGGATGAGCAGTTCTTC.